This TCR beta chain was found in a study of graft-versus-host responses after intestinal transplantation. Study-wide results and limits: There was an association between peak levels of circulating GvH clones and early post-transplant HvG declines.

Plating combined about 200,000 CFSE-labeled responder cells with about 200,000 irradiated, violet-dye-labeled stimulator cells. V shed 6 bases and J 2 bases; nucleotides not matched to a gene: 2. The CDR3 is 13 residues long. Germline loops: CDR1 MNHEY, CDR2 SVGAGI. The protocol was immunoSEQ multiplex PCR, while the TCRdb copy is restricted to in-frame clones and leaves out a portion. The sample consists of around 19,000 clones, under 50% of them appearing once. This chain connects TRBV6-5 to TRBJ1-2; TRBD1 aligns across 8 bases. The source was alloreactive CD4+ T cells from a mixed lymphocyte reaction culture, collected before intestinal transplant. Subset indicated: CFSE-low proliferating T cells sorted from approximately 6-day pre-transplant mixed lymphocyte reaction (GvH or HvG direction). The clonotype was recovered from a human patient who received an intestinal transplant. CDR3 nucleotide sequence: TGTGCCAGCAGCCGACAGGGGAACTATGGCTACACCTTC. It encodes CASSRQGNYGYTF.